These T cell receptor beta chains were read from a single sample in a study of blood T cell repertoires in COVID-19. Sequencing was performed with immunoSEQ multiplex PCR; in TCRdb, only in-frame clones are kept and a portion is missing. The sample includes about 82,000 clones, 65% to 85% of them seen just once. The specimen was peripheral blood. These receptors originate from a woman aged 55-70 years with acute or convalescent COVID-19. Each CDR3 is given with its conserved first and last residue. Each record gives: clone size, D gene, V gene, J gene, CDR3 protein, CDR3 DNA. A D gene is named only where the DNA matches it firmly. Clone size is given for some rows only: seen once, a few or many times, or a class if the clone is expanded.

.	.	TRBV15	TRBJ1-2	CATSRDGAAQDRGYTF	TGTGCCACCAGCAGAGATGGGGCAGCCCAAGATCGGGGCTACACCTTC
.	.	TRBV25-1	TRBJ1-6	CASRRGSYNSPLHF	TGTGCCAGCAGAAGGGGGTCCTATAATTCACCCCTCCACTTT
.	.	TRBV18	TRBJ1-3	CASSPPGGVGNTIYF	TGTGCCAGCTCACCACCGGGCGGGGTCGGAAACACCATATATTTT
.	.	TRBV5-8	TRBJ2-7	CASSFRVSSYEQYF	TGTGCCAGCAGCTTCCGGGTGAGCTCCTACGAGCAGTACTTC
.	TRBD2	TRBV11-3	TRBJ2-3	CASSLAQTSGSGTDTQYF	TGTGCCAGCAGCTTAGCCCAAACTAGCGGGTCGGGCACAGATACGCAGTATTTT
.	.	TRBV5-4	TRBJ2-3	CASNPGGNPDTQYF	TGTGCCAGCAACCCAGGCGGGAACCCAGATACGCAGTATTTT
.	.	TRBV28	TRBJ1-5	CASSLLGQLNQPQHF	TGTGCCAGCAGTTTACTGGGACAATTGAATCAGCCCCAGCATTTT
.	TRBD1	TRBV2	TRBJ1-1	CASATGTVNTEAFF	TGTGCCAGCGCAACCGGGACAGTGAACACTGAAGCTTTCTTT
.	TRBD2	TRBV10-3	TRBJ2-1	CAISEPAGGPGEQFF	TGTGCCATCAGTGAACCAGCGGGAGGGCCGGGTGAGCAGTTCTTC
.	TRBD2	TRBV12-3/TRBV12-4	TRBJ2-3	CATALAGTDTQYF	TGTGCCACGGCGCTAGCGGGCACAGATACGCAGTATTTT
.	.	TRBV24-1	TRBJ1-2	CATSDTRGGGVSYGYTF	TGTGCCACCAGTGATACTCGCGGTGGGGGCGTCAGCTATGGCTACACCTTC
.	TRBD2	TRBV6-2/TRBV6-3	TRBJ2-7	CASSYSEGGRDEQYF	TGTGCCAGCAGTTACTCGGAGGGAGGGCGAGACGAGCAGTACTTC
.	.	TRBV28	TRBJ1-5	CASSLIDQPQHF	TGTGCCAGCAGTTTAATCGATCAGCCCCAGCATTTT
once	TRBD2	TRBV6-5	TRBJ2-1	CASSYLLAGNNEQFF	TGTGCCAGCAGTTACTTACTAGCGGGGAACAATGAGCAGTTCTTC
.	.	TRBV2	TRBJ2-3	CASSEPRGITDTQYF	TGTGCCAGCAGTGAACCCCGGGGGATCACAGATACGCAGTATTTT
.	TRBD2	TRBV7-9	TRBJ2-7	CASSSLGGLAGHEQYF	TGTGCCAGCAGCTCCCTAGGGGGACTAGCGGGACACGAGCAGTACTTC
few	TRBD2	TRBV12-5	TRBJ2-1	CASGWGLAQNNEQFF	TGTGCTAGTGGTTGGGGACTAGCGCAAAACAATGAGCAGTTCTTC
.	.	TRBV6-2/TRBV6-3	TRBJ2-7	CASSYSLGTPSYEQYF	TGTGCCAGCAGTTACTCCCTGGGGACACCCAGCTACGAGCAGTACTTC
once	TRBD1	TRBV29-1	TRBJ1-1	CSVDRDGIGTEAFF	TGCAGCGTCGACAGGGACGGAATCGGCACTGAAGCTTTCTTT
.	TRBD1	TRBV10-2	TRBJ2-6	CASRDREGAAGANVLTF	TGCGCCAGCAGGGACAGAGAGGGGGCAGCTGGGGCCAACGTCCTGACTTTC
few	.	TRBV11-2	TRBJ2-5	CASSLQGQETQYF	TGTGCCAGCAGCTTACAGGGCCAAGAGACCCAGTACTTC
once	.	TRBV7-9	TRBJ2-1	CASSPRGEWVNEQFF	TGTGCCAGCAGCCCTAGGGGCGAGTGGGTCAATGAGCAGTTCTTC
.	.	TRBV20-1	TRBJ1-1	CSASAGGFLNTEAFF	TGCAGTGCTAGTGCGGGCGGGTTTCTGAACACTGAAGCTTTCTTT
once	.	TRBV25-1	TRBJ1-5	CASSEPGRGNQPQHF	TGTGCCAGCAGTGAACCAGGGAGGGGGAATCAGCCCCAGCATTTT
.	.	TRBV7-2	TRBJ2-3	CASSSRTSTDTQYF	TGTGCCAGCAGCTCCCGGACTAGCACAGATACGCAGTATTTT
.	TRBD1	TRBV5-8	TRBJ1-2	CASSGTDYGYTF	TGTGCCAGCAGCGGGACAGACTATGGCTACACCTTC
.	.	TRBV27	TRBJ1-4	CASSLGLAPSEKLFF	TGTGCCAGCAGTTTAGGGCTGGCGCCGAGTGAAAAACTGTTTTTT
.	.	TRBV7-3	TRBJ2-1	CASSSLRAVGTSVPYNEQFF	TGTGCCAGCAGCTCATTGAGGGCCGTAGGCACTAGTGTCCCCTACAATGAGCAGTTCTTC
.	.	TRBV2	TRBJ1-6	CASSEGLGNSPLHF	TGTGCCAGCAGTGAAGGGCTAGGCAATTCACCCCTCCACTTT
.	TRBD2	TRBV28	TRBJ2-5	CASSPSGIQETQYF	TGTGCCAGCAGTCCTAGCGGTATCCAAGAGACCCAGTACTTC
.	TRBD1	TRBV11-2	TRBJ1-1	CASSTRQGNTEAFF	TGTGCCAGCAGCACCCGACAGGGGAACACTGAAGCTTTCTTT
.	TRBD1	TRBV27	TRBJ1-1	CASSQRTGANTEAFF	TGTGCCAGCAGTCAGCGGACAGGGGCGAACACTGAAGCTTTCTTT
.	.	TRBV10-3	TRBJ1-4	CATRNRETGTNEKLFF	TGTGCCACCAGAAACAGGGAGACGGGCACTAATGAAAAACTGTTTTTT
once	.	TRBV29-1	TRBJ2-3	CSVGGASDTQYF	TGCAGCGTTGGTGGGGCTTCAGATACGCAGTATTTT
.	TRBD1	TRBV7-2	TRBJ1-1	CASSTYRGSRTEAFF	TGTGCCAGCAGCACATACAGGGGATCGCGCACTGAAGCTTTCTTT
.	.	TRBV19	TRBJ2-7	CASTATHSYEQYF	TGTGCCAGTACCGCGACTCATTCCTACGAGCAGTACTTC
.	.	TRBV9	TRBJ1-2	CASSPRAGNNYGYTF	TGTGCCAGCAGCCCCCGGGCAGGGAATAACTATGGCTACACCTTC
.	.	TRBV10-1	TRBJ2-4	CASSGGLGGAKNIQYF	TGCGCCAGCAGTGGGGGACTTGGAGGAGCCAAAAACATTCAGTACTTC
.	.	TRBV3-1/TRBV3-2	TRBJ1-2	CASTSAGANYGYTF	TGTGCCAGCACATCAGCTGGAGCTAACTATGGCTACACCTTC
.	.	TRBV25-1	TRBJ2-1	CASSPFSSYNEQFF	TGTGCCAGCAGTCCTTTTAGCTCCTACAATGAGCAGTTCTTC